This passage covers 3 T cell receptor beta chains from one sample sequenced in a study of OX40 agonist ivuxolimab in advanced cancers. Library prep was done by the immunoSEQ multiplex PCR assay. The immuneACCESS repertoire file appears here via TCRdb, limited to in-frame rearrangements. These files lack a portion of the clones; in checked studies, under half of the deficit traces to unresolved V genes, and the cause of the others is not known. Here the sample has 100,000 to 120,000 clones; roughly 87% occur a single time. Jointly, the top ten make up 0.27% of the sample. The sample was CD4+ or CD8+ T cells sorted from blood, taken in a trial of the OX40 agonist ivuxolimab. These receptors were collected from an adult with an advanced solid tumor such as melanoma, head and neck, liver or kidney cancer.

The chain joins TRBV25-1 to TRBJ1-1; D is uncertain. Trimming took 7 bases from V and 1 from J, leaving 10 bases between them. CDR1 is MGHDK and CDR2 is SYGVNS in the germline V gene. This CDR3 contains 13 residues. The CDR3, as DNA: TGTGCCAGCAATATCGACGAGAACACTGAAGCTTTCTTT. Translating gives CASNIDENTEAFF.

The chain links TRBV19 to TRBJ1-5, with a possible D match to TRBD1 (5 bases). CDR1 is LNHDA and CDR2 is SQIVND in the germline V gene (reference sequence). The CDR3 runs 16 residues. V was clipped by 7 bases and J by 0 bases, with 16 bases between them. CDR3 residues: CASINEGIDSNQPQHF. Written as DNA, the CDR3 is TGTGCCAGTATCAATGAGGGGATCGATAGCAATCAGCCCCAGCATTTT.

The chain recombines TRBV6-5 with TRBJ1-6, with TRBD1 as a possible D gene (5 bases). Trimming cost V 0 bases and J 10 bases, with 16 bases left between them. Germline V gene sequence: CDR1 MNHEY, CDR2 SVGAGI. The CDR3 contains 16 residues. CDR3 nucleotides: TGTGCCAGCAGTTACTCCCCACACTTGAGGGACTCACCCCTCCACTTT. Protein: CASSYSPHLRDSPLHF.